This TCR beta chain is drawn from a study of shared clonotypes between healthy human individuals. As for the study in general: There were three CD4 naive, three CD4 memory, two CD8 naive and one CD8 memory plates per donor.

Profiling relied on immunoSEQ multiplex PCR, and the TCRdb table lists in-frame clones only, not all of them. Of roughly 2 million clones listed, approximately 96% are singletons. Findings of the study overall: Clonotype sharing among donors was thought likely to change with sequencing depth.

With respect to this clone: Its antigen is not known.

Trimming shortened V by 5 bases and J by 0 bases, and 13 bases separated the two germline ends. Germline V gene lookup returns CDR1 SEHNR and CDR2 FQNEAQ (reference sequence). The CDR3 totals 15 residues. Researchers partitioned CD4+ cells into CD45RA+ naive and CD45RA-negative memory subsets. Sequenced material: naive CD4+ T cells sorted from blood. Subset meaning: CD45RA+ positively selected. The V gene is TRBV7-9, the J gene TRBJ1-1; D is undetermined. The receptor was derived from a man aged 18 to 29 in good health. CDR3: CASSPDIVMNTEAFF. CDR3 nucleotides: TGTGCCAGCAGCCCCGACATAGTAATGAACACTGAAGCTTTCTTT.